This TCR beta chain was identified during a study of technical replicates of blood from a few donors. Assay: immunoSEQ multiplex PCR; the TCRdb copy retains only in-frame clones and omits some. The table records tens of thousands of clones, approximately 83% of them present only once. This receptor was taken from a human donor in good health. Some clones in this sample may be carry-over from other donors' samples. What was sequenced was PBMCs.

For the CDR3, the DNA is TGTGCCAGCAGCTTAGTGGGTTACGGTCCGGGACAGCATAACTATGGCTACACCTTC. Translation gives CASSLVGYGPGQHNYGYTF. The chain joins TRBV7-2 to TRBJ1-2, with 7 bases that match TRBD1. V lost 1 base and J lost 1; bases outside the gene matches: 15. The CDR3 has 19 residues. Germline V gene data show CDR1 as SGHTA and CDR2 as FQGNSA.